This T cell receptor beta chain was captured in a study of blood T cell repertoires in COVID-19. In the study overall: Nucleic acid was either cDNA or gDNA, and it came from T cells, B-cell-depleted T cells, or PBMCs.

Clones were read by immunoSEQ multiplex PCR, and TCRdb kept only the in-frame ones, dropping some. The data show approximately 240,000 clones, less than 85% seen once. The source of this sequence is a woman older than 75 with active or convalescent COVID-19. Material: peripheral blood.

As DNA, the CDR3 is TGCAGCGTCAGCGACGCCAGTGAAAAACTGTTTTTT. Its translation: CSVSDASEKLFF. The chain joins TRBV29-1 to TRBJ1-4; D is ambiguous. This CDR3 has 12 amino acids. Trimming left V 6 bases short and J 7 bases short, with 12 bases between. The V gene's germline CDR1 is SQVTM and CDR2 ANQGSEA.